This TCR beta chain comes out of a study of Graves' ophthalmopathy and Graves' hyperthyroidism. RNA served as the template for amplifying TCR beta CDR3 regions. HTBI primers were used in a first-round RT-PCR, which preceded a second-round multiplex PCR. TCRdb independently ran MiXCR on the multiplex PCR reads; one entry per CDR3 protein. The top ten hold 3.3% of the sample, which has over 650,000 distinct CDR3 sequences, over 40% seen once. The sequence came from an adult man with Graves' ophthalmopathy. The sample taken for sequencing was peripheral blood.

The CDR3 nucleotides read TGTGCCAGTACCCCCCGGGTTAGCGGAACCTTTTACAATGAGCAGTTCTTC. This translates into CASTPRVSGTFYNEQFF. The V and J genes are TRBV19 and TRBJ2-1; D is perhaps TRBD2 (6 bases). The germline gives CDR1 LNHDA, CDR2 SQIVND (reference sequence). The V end lost 7 bases, the J end lost 4 bases, and 23 bases lay between the germline ends. The CDR3 is made up of 17 amino acids. Full variable domain (missing parts from reference TRBV19 and TRBJ2-1): DGGITQSPKYLFRKEGQNVTLSCEQNLNHDAMYWYRQDPGQGLRLIYYSQIVNDFQKGDIAEGYSVSREKKESFPLTVTSAQKNPTAFYLCASTPRVSGTFYNEQFFGPGTRLTVL.